This is a list of T cell receptor beta chains from one sample in a study of blood T cell repertoires in COVID-19. Profiling relied on immunoSEQ multiplex PCR, and the TCRdb table lists in-frame clones only, not all of them. The sample holds a few hundred thousand clones, 86% seen once. Material: peripheral blood. These receptors were collected from a woman in her forties or fifties with acute or convalescent COVID-19. Each CDR3 is given with its conserved first and last residue. D genes are given only for firm matches. For some rows the clone size is stated as once, few or many, or as a class when expanded; others skip it.

TGTGCCAGCAGCTTAGGACTAGCGGGGGACTACCAAGAGACCCAGTACTTC | CASSLGLAGDYQETQYF | TRBJ2-5 | TRBD2 | . | TRBV11-2
TGTGCCCCCAACTTGTGCCTCGTACGGGAGACCCAGTACTTC | CAPNLCLVRETQYF | TRBJ2-5 | . | . | TRBV27
TGTGCCAGCAGCAAACTACTAGCGGGGAACACCGGGGAGCTGTTTTTT | CASSKLLAGNTGELFF | TRBJ2-2 | TRBD2 | . | TRBV5-6
TGTGCCAGCAGTTATGAGGCAGGGGGTGGGACCGGGGAGCTGTTTTTT | CASSYEAGGGTGELFF | TRBJ2-2 | TRBD1 | . | TRBV6-5
TGTGCCTGGAGTGGGGTAGGCAGGGGTAACTATGGCTACACCTTC | CAWSGVGRGNYGYTF | TRBJ1-2 | . | once | TRBV30
TGTGCCATCAGTGAGTCTGGACAGGGTAGCAATCAGCCCCAGCATTTT | CAISESGQGSNQPQHF | TRBJ1-5 | TRBD1 | . | TRBV10-3
TGCAGCGTTGAAGATAATGGGGCAGGGTTCTTC | CSVEDNGAGFF | TRBJ2-7 | . | . | TRBV29-1
TGTGCCAGCAGTTTGATAGGGGCCGGCTACACCTTC | CASSLIGAGYTF | TRBJ1-2 | . | . | TRBV12-3/TRBV12-4
TGTGCCACCAGTGATTCGACAGGGTCTCAAGAGACCCAGTACTTC | CATSDSTGSQETQYF | TRBJ2-5 | TRBD1 | . | TRBV24-1
TGTGCCAGCAGTTACTCGGGGACTAGCACAGATACGCAGTATTTT | CASSYSGTSTDTQYF | TRBJ2-3 | . | once | TRBV6-6
TGTGCCAGCAGCCGACAGGGGCCTGAAGCTTTCTTT | CASSRQGPEAFF | TRBJ1-1 | TRBD1 | once | TRBV14
TGTGCCAGCAGCTTTACCGGGACTAGGAACGACGAGCAGTACTTC | CASSFTGTRNDEQYF | TRBJ2-7 | TRBD2 | . | TRBV7-2
TGTGCCAGCAGTGGCCGGACAGGGAGCGGCAATCAGCCCCAGCATTTT | CASSGRTGSGNQPQHF | TRBJ1-5 | TRBD1 | once | TRBV6-1
TGTGCCAGTAGTTCATATGGACTAGCAGTGCAGTACTTC | CASSSYGLAVQYF | TRBJ2-7 | TRBD2 | . | TRBV19
TGTGCCAGCAGTGAAGAAGCCGGGGGCTACACCTTC | CASSEEAGGYTF | TRBJ1-2 | . | . | TRBV6-1
TGCGCCAGCAGCTTGCAGGGGCGGAACACTGAAGCTTTCTTT | CASSLQGRNTEAFF | TRBJ1-1 | . | . | TRBV5-1
TGTGCCAGCAGCTGGGACAGAGACTATGGCTACACCTTC | CASSWDRDYGYTF | TRBJ1-2 | TRBD1 | . | TRBV5-4
TGTGCCACCAGCAACGGACTAGCGGGACCCCAAGAGACCCAGTACTTC | CATSNGLAGPQETQYF | TRBJ2-5 | TRBD2 | . | TRBV15
TGTGCCAGCAGCCCCACGGCGGGCTCCTACAATGAGCAGTTCTTC | CASSPTAGSYNEQFF | TRBJ2-1 | . | . | TRBV27
TGTGCCTGGATAGGGGGCGAAGGGTTGGGCGAGCAGTACTTC | CAWIGGEGLGEQYF | TRBJ2-7 | TRBD1 | . | TRBV30
TGTGCCAGCAGGCAGGGACAGGAGGCCTACGAGCAGTACTTC | CASRQGQEAYEQYF | TRBJ2-7 | TRBD1 | . | TRBV2
TGTGCCAGCAGGTTAGGGACAACGAACACCGGGGAGCTGTTTTTT | CASRLGTTNTGELFF | TRBJ2-2 | . | . | TRBV5-5
TGTGCCAGCAGCTACTCTGAGGACAGGGATGGTACTGAAGCTTTCTTT | CASSYSEDRDGTEAFF | TRBJ1-1 | TRBD1 | . | TRBV4-2
TGTGCCAGCAGTGACTCACGCGGGGAACCCACAGATACGCAGTATTTT | CASSDSRGEPTDTQYF | TRBJ2-3 | . | once | TRBV6-4
TGTGCCAGCAGCTCAGGACAGGGGTCCCAAGAGACCCAGTACTTC | CASSSGQGSQETQYF | TRBJ2-5 | TRBD1 | . | TRBV7-6
TGTGCCAGCAGCTTGATCCAGGGATCCACTGAAGCTTTCTTT | CASSLIQGSTEAFF | TRBJ1-1 | . | . | TRBV5-5
TGTGCCTGGAGTAGCGGGAGCTCCTACAATGAGCAGTTCTTC | CAWSSGSSYNEQFF | TRBJ2-1 | TRBD2 | . | TRBV30
TGCGCCAGCAGCTCCACAGGGCTGGGGCCTGGAAACACCATATATTTT | CASSSTGLGPGNTIYF | TRBJ1-3 | . | once | TRBV5-1
TGTGCCGGGGCGGGACAGCGAGGAAACACCATATATTTT | CAGAGQRGNTIYF | TRBJ1-3 | TRBD1 | . | TRBV7-9
TGTGCCAGCAGACGGAGGTACGGGGAAAAACTGTTTTTT | CASRRRYGEKLFF | TRBJ1-4 | . | . | TRBV27
TGTGCCACCGCCGCGGGGGAGACCCAGTACTTC | CATAAGETQYF | TRBJ2-5 | . | . | TRBV12-3/TRBV12-4
TGTGCCAGCAGCGTCCACGACAGGGGTGGGGAAAAACTGTTTTTT | CASSVHDRGGEKLFF | TRBJ1-4 | TRBD1 | . | TRBV9
TGTGCCAGCAGCCTGGGACAGGGATCGGACGGCTACACCTTC | CASSLGQGSDGYTF | TRBJ1-2 | TRBD1 | once | TRBV7-3
TGTGCCAGTAGTGCCGGGACAGGGAACTATGGCTACACCTTC | CASSAGTGNYGYTF | TRBJ1-2 | TRBD1 | . | TRBV19
TGTGCCAGTAGCTATAGTTCTTACTCTGGGGCCAACGTCCTGACTTTC | CASSYSSYSGANVLTF | TRBJ2-6 | . | . | TRBV19
TGTGCCAGCAGCTTATATCAAGGGGGCTCGGATGGCTACACCTTC | CASSLYQGGSDGYTF | TRBJ1-2 | TRBD1 | . | TRBV7-9
TGTGCCAGCAGCTTAGGCGGGGGAATCACCTACAATGAGCAGTTCTTC | CASSLGGGITYNEQFF | TRBJ2-1 | TRBD2 | . | TRBV7-3
TGTGCCAGCAGCTTAGAGGCGGATACCTACGAGCAGTACTTC | CASSLEADTYEQYF | TRBJ2-7 | . | . | TRBV11-3
TGTGCCAGCTCACTCGGGACAGAAATGGATCAGCCCCAGCATTTT | CASSLGTEMDQPQHF | TRBJ1-5 | TRBD1 | . | TRBV18
TGTGCCAGTAGTATTCTGCGAGGACAGGGGGCTGTTTCACCCCTCCACTTT | CASSILRGQGAVSPLHF | TRBJ1-6 | TRBD1 | . | TRBV19
TGTGCCAGCAGTTTCCCCAGCGGGGGGGCCGTTGAGCAGTTCTTC | CASSFPSGGAVEQFF | TRBJ2-1 | TRBD2 | . | TRBV27
TGTGCCAGCTCACCGGGACAGAATTTGAGGGACACTGAAGCTTTCTTT | CASSPGQNLRDTEAFF | TRBJ1-1 | TRBD1 | . | TRBV18
TGCGCCAGCAGTGAAGGACTAGCGGGAAGCACAGATACGCAGTATTTT | CASSEGLAGSTDTQYF | TRBJ2-3 | TRBD2 | . | TRBV10-2
TGTGCCAGCAGCGTAGGACTAACCTACGAGCAGTACTTC | CASSVGLTYEQYF | TRBJ2-7 | . | . | TRBV9
TGTGCCAGCAGCGCGTCCCTGGACACTGAAGCTTTCTTT | CASSASLDTEAFF | TRBJ1-1 | . | . | TRBV11-3
TGTGCCAGCAGACAGGGGTGGCGCACAGATACGCAGTATTTT | CASRQGWRTDTQYF | TRBJ2-3 | TRBD1 | . | TRBV6-5
TGCGCCAGCAGCCTCAGGCCCCGGGACTACACAGATACGCAGTATTTT | CASSLRPRDYTDTQYF | TRBJ2-3 | TRBD2 | . | TRBV4-3
TGCGCCAGCAGCCAAGACCCCGGACTAGCGGGTTGGGAGACCCAGTACTTC | CASSQDPGLAGWETQYF | TRBJ2-5 | TRBD2 | . | TRBV4-3
TGTGCCACCAGCAGAGGAAGGAGACAGGGGGGGGCAGATACGCAGTATTTT | CATSRGRRQGGADTQYF | TRBJ2-3 | TRBD1 | . | TRBV15
TGTGCCAGCAGTGAAGGGTTACAGCTCTACTTGTACCAAGAGACCCAGTACTTC | CASSEGLQLYLYQETQYF | TRBJ2-5 | . | . | TRBV2
TGTGCCAGCAGCTTTGACAGCCGTAGCAATCAGCCCCAGCATTTT | CASSFDSRSNQPQHF | TRBJ1-5 | . | . | TRBV9
TGTGCCTGGAGTGGGGGGCCGGGACACCGCTTTCTCCCGAGGGGCGCTGAAGCTTTCTTT | CAWSGGPGHRFLPRGAEAFF | TRBJ1-1 | . | . | TRBV30
TGTGCCAGCAGCTCAACCCCCCCTATTACTTACCAGGAAAAGCAGTTCTTC | CASSSTPPITYQEKQFF | TRBJ2-1 | . | . | TRBV11-2
TGTGCCAGCAGCCAAGGTCAGGGCCGAGGTATGTTCTTC | CASSQGQGRGMFF | TRBJ2-1 | . | . | TRBV7-2
TGTGCCAGTAGTAATACGGGACAAGAGACCCAGTACTTC | CASSNTGQETQYF | TRBJ2-5 | . | . | TRBV19